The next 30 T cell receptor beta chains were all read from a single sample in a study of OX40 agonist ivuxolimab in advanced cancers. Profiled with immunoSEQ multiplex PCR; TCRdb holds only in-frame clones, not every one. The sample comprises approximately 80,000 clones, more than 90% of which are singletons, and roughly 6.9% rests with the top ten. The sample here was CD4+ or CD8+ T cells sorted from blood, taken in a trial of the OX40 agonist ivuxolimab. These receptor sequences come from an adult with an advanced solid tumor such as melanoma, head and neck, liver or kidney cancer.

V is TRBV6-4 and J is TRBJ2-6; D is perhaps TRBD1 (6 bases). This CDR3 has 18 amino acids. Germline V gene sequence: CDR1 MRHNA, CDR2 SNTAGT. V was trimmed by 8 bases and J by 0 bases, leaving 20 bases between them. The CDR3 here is CASPYLGQRSSGANVLTF. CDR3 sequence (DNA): TGTGCCAGCCCCTACCTTGGACAGAGGAGCTCTGGGGCCAACGTCCTGACTTTC.

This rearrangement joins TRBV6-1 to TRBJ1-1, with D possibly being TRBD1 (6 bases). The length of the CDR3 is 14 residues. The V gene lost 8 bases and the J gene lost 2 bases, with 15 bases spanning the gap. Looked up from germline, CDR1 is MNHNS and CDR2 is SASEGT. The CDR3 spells CASAPLDRNTEAFF. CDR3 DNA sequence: TGTGCCAGCGCCCCCTTGGACAGAAACACTGAAGCTTTCTTT.

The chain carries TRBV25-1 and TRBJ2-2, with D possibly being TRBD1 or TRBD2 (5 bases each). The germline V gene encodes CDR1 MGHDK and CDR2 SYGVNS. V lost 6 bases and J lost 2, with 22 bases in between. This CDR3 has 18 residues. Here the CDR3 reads CASSLRDGAVKNTGELFF. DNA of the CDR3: TGTGCCAGCAGCCTCCGGGACGGGGCAGTGAAAAACACCGGGGAGCTGTTTTTT. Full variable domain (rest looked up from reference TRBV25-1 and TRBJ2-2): EADIYQTPRYLVIGTGKKITLECSQTMGHDKMYWYQQDPGMELHLIHYSYGVNSTEKGDLSSESTVSRIRTEHFPLTLESARPSHTSQYLCASSLRDGAVKNTGELFFGEGSRLTVL.

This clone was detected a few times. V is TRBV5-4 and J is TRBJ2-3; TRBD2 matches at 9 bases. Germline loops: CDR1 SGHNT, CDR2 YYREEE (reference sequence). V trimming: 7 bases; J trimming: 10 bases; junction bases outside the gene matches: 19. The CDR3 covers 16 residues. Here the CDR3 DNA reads TGTGCCAGCGCATCTAGTGCGGAGCGGGAGGCTCCCCCGCAGTATTTT. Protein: CASASSAEREAPPQYF.

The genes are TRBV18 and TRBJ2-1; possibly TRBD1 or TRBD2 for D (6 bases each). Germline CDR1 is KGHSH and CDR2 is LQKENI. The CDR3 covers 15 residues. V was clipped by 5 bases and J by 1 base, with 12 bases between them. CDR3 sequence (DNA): TGTGCCAGCTCAAAAAGGGGGGATTCCTACAATGAGCAGTTCTTC. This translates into CASSKRGDSYNEQFF. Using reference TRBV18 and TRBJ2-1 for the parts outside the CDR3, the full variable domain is NAGVMQNPRHLVRRRGQEARLRCSPMKGHSHVYWYRQLPEEGLKFMVYLQKENIIDESGMPKERFSAEFPKEGPSILRIQQVVRGDSAAYFCASSKRGDSYNEQFFGPGTRLTVL.

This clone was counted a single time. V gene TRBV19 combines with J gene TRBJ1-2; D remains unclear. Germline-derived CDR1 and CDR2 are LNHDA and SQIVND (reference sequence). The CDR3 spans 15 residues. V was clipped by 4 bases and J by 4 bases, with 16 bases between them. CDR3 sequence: CASSTPGRAIYGYTF. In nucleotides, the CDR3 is TGTGCCAGTAGTACCCCAGGACGGGCCATCTATGGCTACACCTTC.

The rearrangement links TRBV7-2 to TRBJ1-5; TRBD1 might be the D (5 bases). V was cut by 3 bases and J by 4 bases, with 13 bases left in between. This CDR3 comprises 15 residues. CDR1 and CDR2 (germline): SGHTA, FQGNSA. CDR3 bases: TGTGCCAGCAGCTTCTCAGGGAGATTGAATCAGCCCCAGCATTTT. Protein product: CASSFSGRLNQPQHF.

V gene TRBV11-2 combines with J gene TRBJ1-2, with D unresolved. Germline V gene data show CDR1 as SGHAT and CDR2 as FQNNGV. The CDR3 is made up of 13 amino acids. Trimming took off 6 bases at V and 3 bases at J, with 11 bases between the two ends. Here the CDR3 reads CASSFDLDYGYTF. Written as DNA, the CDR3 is TGTGCCAGCAGTTTCGACCTCGACTATGGCTACACCTTC.

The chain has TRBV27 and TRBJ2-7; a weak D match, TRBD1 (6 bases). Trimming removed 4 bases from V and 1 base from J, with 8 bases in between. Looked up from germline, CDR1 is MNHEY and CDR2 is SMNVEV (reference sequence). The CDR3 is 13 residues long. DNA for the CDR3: TGTGCCAGCAGTTCCAGGGGTTCCTACGAGCAGTACTTC. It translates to CASSSRGSYEQYF.

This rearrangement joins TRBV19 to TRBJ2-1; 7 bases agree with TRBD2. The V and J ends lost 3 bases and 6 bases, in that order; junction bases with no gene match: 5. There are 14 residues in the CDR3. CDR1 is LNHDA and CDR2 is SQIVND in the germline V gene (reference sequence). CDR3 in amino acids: CASSMRERGNEQFF. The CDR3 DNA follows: TGTGCCAGTAGTATGCGGGAGAGGGGCAATGAGCAGTTCTTC.

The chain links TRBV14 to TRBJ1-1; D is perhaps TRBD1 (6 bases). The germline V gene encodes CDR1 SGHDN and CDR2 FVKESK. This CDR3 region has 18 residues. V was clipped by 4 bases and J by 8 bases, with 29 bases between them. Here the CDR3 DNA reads TGTGCCAGCAGCCCCTTCTTCGGTACAGGGTCACTTCCCGGGGAAGCTTTCTTT. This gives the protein CASSPFFGTGSLPGEAFF.

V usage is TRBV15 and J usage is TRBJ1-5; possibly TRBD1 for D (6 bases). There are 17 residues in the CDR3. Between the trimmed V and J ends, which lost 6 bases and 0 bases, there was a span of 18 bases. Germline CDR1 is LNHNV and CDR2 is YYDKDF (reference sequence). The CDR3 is CATSSPRTAYSNQPQHF. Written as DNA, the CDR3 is TGTGCCACCAGTAGCCCTCGGACAGCTTATAGCAATCAGCCCCAGCATTTT. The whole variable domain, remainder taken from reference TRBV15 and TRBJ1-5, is DAMVIQNPRYQVTQFGKPVTLSCSQTLNHNVMYWYQQKSSQAPKLLFHYYDKDFNNEADTPDNFQSRRPNTSFCFLDIRSPGLGDTAMYLCATSSPRTAYSNQPQHFGDGTRLSIL.

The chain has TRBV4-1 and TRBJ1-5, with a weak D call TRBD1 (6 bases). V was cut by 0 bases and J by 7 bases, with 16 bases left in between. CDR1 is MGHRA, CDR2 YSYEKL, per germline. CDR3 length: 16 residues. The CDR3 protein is CASSQEWRGTVQPQHF. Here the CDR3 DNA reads TGCGCCAGCAGCCAAGAATGGAGGGGGACGGTACAGCCCCAGCATTTT.

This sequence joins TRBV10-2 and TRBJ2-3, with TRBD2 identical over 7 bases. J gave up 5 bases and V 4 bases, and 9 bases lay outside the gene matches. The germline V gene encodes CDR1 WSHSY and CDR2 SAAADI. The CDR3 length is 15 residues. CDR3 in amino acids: CASSGRAGQVDTQYF. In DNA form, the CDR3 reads TGCGCCAGCAGTGGCCGAGCGGGGCAAGTAGATACGCAGTATTTT.

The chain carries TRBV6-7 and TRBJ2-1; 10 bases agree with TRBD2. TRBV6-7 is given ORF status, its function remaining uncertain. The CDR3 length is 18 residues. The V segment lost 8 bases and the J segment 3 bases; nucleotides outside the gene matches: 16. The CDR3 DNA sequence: TGTGCCAGCTACCCAGCCCAGCGGGAGGGAAGGGGCTACAATGAGCAGTTCTTC. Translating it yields CASYPAQREGRGYNEQFF.

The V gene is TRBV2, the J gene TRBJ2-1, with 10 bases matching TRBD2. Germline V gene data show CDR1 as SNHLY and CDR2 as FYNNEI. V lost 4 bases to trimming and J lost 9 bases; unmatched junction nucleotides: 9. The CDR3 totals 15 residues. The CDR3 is CASSGTLAGVGEQFF. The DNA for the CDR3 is TGTGCCAGCAGTGGGACCCTAGCGGGAGTGGGTGAGCAGTTCTTC.

Written as DNA, the CDR3 is TGTGCCAGCAGCTTCTGGGAACAAGAGACCCAGTACTTC. Translation: CASSFWEQETQYF. The genes are TRBV7-2 and TRBJ2-5; D is undetermined. From germline, CDR1 is SGHTA and CDR2 FQGNSA. The CDR3 totals 13 residues. Trimming shortened V by 3 bases and J by 2 bases, and 7 bases separated the two germline ends.

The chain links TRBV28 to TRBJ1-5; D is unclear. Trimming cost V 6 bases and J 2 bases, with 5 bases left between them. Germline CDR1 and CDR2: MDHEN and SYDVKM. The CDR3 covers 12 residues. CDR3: CASREGNQPQHF. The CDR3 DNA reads TGTGCCAGCAGGGAAGGCAATCAGCCCCAGCATTTT.

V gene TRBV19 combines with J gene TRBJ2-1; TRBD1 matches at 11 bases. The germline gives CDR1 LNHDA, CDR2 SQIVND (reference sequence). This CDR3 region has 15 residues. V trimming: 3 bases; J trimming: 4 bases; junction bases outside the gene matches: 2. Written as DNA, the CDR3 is TGTGCCAGTAGTATGGGGGACAGGGGGTACAATGAGCAGTTCTTC. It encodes CASSMGDRGYNEQFF. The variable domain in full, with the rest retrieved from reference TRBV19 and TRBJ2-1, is DGGITQSPKYLFRKEGQNVTLSCEQNLNHDAMYWYRQDPGQGLRLIYYSQIVNDFQKGDIAEGYSVSREKKESFPLTVTSAQKNPTAFYLCASSMGDRGYNEQFFGPGTRLTVL.

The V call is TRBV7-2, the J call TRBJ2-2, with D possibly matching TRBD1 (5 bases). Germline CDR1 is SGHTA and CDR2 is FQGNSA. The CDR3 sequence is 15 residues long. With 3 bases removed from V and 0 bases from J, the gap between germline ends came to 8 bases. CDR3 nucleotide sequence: TGTGCCAGCAGCTTGGGCAGGGCGAACACCGGGGAGCTGTTTTTT. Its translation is CASSLGRANTGELFF.

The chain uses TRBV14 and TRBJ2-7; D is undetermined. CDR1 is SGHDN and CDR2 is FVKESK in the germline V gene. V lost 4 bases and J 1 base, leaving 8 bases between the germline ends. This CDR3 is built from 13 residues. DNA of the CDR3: TGTGCCAGCAGCCCGCGTGGGTCCTACGAGCAGTACTTC. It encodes CASSPRGSYEQYF.

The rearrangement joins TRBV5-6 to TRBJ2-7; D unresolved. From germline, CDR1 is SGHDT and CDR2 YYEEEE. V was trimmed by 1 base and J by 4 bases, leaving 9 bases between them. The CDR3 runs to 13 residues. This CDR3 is CASSLQVRYEQYF. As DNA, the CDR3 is TGTGCCAGCAGCTTGCAGGTTAGGTACGAGCAGTACTTC.

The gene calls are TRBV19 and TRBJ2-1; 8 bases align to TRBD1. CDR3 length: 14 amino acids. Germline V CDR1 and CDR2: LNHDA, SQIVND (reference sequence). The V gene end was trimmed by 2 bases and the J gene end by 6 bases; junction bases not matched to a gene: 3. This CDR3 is CASSIQGALNEQFF. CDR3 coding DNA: TGTGCCAGTAGTATACAGGGGGCCCTCAATGAGCAGTTCTTC.

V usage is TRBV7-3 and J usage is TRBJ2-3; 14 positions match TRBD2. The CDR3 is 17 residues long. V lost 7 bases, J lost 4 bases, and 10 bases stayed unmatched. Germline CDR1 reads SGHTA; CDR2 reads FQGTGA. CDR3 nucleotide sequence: TGTGCCAGCACGCTGCCGGGACTAGCGGGAGACCCAGATACGCAGTATTTT. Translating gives CASTLPGLAGDPDTQYF.

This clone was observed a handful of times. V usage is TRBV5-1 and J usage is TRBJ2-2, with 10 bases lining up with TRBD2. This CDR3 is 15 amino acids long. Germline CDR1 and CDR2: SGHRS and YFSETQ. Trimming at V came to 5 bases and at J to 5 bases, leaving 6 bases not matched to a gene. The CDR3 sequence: CASRSALAGTGELFF. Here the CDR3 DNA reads TGCGCCAGCAGATCCGCACTAGCGGGAACCGGGGAGCTGTTTTTT.

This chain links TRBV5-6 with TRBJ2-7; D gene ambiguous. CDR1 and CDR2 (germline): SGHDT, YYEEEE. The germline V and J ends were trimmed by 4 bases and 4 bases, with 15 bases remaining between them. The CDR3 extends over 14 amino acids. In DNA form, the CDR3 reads TGTGCCAGCAGCCCTCCACGCACACGGTACGAGCAGTACTTC. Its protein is CASSPPRTRYEQYF.

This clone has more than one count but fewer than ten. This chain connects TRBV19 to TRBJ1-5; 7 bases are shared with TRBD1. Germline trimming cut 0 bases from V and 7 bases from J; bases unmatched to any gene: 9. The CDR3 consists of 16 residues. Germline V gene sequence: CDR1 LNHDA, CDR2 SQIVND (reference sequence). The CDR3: CASSIDMTGMMQPQHF. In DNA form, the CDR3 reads TGTGCCAGTAGTATAGATATGACAGGGATGATGCAGCCCCAGCATTTT.

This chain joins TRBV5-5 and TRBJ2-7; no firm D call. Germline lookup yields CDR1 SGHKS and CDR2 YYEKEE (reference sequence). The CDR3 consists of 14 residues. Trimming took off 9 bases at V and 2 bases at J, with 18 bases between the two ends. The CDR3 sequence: CATQVLMGTYEQYF. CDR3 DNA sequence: TGTGCCACGCAGGTGTTAATGGGGACCTACGAGCAGTACTTC. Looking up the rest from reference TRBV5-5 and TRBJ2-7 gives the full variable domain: DAGVTQSPTHLIKTRGQQVTLRCSPISGHKSVSWYQQVLGQGPQFIFQYYEKEERGRGNFPDRFSARQFPNYSSELNVNALLLGDSALYLCATQVLMGTYEQYFGPGTRLTVT.

CDR3 bases: TGCGCCAGCAGCCAACCCATCAGGACTAGCGGGAGTAGCAATGAGCAGTTCTTC. Protein: CASSQPIRTSGSSNEQFF. This chain uses TRBV4-1 with TRBJ2-1; 13 bases fit TRBD2. V lost 2 bases, J lost 6 bases, and 10 bases stayed unmatched. Germline V gives CDR1 MGHRA, CDR2 YSYEKL. The CDR3 is 18 residues long.

The CDR3, as DNA: TGTGCCAGCAGTTTTACGGCAGTAAGTCGGGCCCAGTACTTC. This encodes CASSFTAVSRAQYF. The chain has TRBV28 and TRBJ2-5; D gene ambiguous. V dropped 3 bases and J dropped 9 bases, with 17 bases sitting between them. The CDR3 spans 14 residues. Germline values: CDR1 MDHEN, CDR2 SYDVKM.